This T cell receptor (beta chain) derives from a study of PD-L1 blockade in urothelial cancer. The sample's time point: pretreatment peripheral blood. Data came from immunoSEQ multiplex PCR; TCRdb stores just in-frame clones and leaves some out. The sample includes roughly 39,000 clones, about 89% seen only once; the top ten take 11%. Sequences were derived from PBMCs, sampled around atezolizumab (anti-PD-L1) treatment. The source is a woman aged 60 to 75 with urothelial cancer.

CDR3 amino acids: CASSLQGGSGNTIYF. In DNA form, the CDR3 reads TGTGCCAGCAGTTTACAGGGGGGCTCTGGAAACACCATATATTTT. The V gene is TRBV28, the J gene TRBJ1-3, with 7 bases matching TRBD1. V gave up 2 bases and J gave up 0 bases; unmatched junction bases: 1. CDR1 is MDHEN, CDR2 SYDVKM, per germline. There are 15 residues in the CDR3. The variable domain in full, with the rest retrieved from reference TRBV28 and TRBJ1-3, is DVKVTQSSRYLVKRTGEKVFLECVQDMDHENMFWYRQDPGLGLRLIYFSYDVKMKEKGDIPEGYSVSREKKERFSLILESASTNQTSMYLCASSLQGGSGNTIYFGEGSWLTVV.